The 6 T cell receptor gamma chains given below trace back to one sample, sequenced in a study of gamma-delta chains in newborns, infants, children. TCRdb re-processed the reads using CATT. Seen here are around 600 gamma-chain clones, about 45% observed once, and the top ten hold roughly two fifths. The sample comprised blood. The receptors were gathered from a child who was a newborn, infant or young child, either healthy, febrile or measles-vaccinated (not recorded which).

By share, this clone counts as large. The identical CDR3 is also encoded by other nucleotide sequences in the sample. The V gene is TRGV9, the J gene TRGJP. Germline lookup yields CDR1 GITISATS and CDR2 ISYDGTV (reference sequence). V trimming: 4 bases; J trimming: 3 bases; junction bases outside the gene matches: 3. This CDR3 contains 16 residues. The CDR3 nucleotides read TGTGCCTTGTGGGATTCGCAAGAGTTGGGCAAAAAAATCAAGGTATTT. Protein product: CALWDSQELGKKIKVF.

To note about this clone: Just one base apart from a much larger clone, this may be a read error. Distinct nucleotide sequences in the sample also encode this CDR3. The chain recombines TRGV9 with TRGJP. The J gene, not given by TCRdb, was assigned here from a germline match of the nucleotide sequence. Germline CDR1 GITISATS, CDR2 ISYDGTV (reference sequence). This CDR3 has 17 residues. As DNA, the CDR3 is TGCGCCTTGTGGGAGGTGTTCCAAGAGTTGGGCAAAAAAATCAAGGTATTT. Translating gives CALWEVFQELGKKIKVF.

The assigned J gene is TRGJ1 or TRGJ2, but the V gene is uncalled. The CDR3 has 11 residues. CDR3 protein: CATFDNYKKLF. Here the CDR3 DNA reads TGTGCCACCTTTGATAATTATAAGAAACTCTTT.

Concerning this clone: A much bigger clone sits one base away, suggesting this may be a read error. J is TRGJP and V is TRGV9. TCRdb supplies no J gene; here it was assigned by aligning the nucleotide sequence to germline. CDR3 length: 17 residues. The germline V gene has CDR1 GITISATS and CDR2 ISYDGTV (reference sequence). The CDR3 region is CALWEGTEELGKKIKVF. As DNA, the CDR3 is TGTGCCCTGTGGGAGGGCACGGAAGAGTTGGGCAAAAAAATCAAGGTATTT.

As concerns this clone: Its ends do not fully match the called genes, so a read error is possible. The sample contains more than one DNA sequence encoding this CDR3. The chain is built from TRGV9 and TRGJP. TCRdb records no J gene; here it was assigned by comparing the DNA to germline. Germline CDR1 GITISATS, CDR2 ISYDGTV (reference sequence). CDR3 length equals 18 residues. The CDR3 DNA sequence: TGTGCCTTGTGGGAGGTGCTTGGTAGGAAGTTAGGCAAAAAGATCAAGGTATTT. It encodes CALWEVLGRKLGKKIKVF.

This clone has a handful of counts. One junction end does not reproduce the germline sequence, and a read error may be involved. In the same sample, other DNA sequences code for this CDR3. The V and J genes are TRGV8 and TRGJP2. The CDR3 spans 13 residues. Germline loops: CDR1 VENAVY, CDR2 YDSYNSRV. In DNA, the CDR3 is TGTGCTACCTGGGATAGGCCTTTTTGGATCAAGACGTTT. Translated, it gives CATWDRPFWIKTF.